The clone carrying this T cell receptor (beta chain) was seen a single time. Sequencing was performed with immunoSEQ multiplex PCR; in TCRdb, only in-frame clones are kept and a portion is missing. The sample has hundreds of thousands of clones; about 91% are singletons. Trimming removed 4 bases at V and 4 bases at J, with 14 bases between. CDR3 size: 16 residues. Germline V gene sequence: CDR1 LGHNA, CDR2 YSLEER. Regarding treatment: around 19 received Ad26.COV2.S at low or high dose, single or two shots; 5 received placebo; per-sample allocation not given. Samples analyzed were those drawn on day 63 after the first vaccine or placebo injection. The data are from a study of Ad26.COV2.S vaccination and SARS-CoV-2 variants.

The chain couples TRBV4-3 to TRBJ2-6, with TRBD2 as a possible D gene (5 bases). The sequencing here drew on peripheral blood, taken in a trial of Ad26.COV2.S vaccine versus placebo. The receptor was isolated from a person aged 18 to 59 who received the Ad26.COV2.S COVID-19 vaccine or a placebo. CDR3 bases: TGCGCCAGCAGCCTAGCGATCTATCAGGGGGCCAACGTCCTGACTTTC. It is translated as CASSLAIYQGANVLTF.